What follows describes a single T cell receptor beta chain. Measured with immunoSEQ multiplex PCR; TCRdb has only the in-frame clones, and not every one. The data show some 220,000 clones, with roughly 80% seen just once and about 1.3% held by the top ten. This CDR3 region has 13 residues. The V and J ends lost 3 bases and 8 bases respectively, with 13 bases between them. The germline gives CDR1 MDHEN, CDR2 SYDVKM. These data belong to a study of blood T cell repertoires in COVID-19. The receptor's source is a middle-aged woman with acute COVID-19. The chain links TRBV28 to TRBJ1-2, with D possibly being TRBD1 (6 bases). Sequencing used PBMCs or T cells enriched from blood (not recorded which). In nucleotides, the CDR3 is TGTGCCAGCAGTTTCTTGGCAGGGGACGGCTACACCTTC. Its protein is CASSFLAGDGYTF.